This TCR beta chain is from a study of PD-1 blockade in mismatch repair-deficient tumors. The table came from immunoSEQ multiplex PCR; TCRdb's copy has only in-frame clones and leaves some out. The table includes under 150,000 clones, around 87% detected once. The CDR3 has 14 residues. Sample: peripheral blood, taken 44 weeks after starting pembrolizumab. J is TRBJ2-7 and V is TRBV21-1. TRBV21-1 is listed as a pseudogene. The clonotype originates from an adult with mismatch repair-deficient cancer. The CDR3 coding sequence is TGTGCCAGCAGCAATGACCCATCAACCTACGAGCAGTACTTC. Residues: CASSNDPSTYEQYF.